A selection of T cell receptor beta chains follows, all from one sample in a study of brain T cells in children with intractable seizures. Clones were read by immunoSEQ multiplex PCR, and TCRdb kept only the in-frame ones, dropping some. Among roughly 80,000 clones, around nine tenths were seen once, and the ten largest hold around 24%. The starting material was peripheral blood, obtained at surgery. The origin of the receptors is a girl aged 2 to 10 with Rasmussen encephalitis and intractable seizures. Both conserved end residues are part of each CDR3. A D gene is named only where the DNA matches it firmly. Clone size appears in some rows only: once, few, many, or a class for an expanded clone.

clone_size | j_call | v_call | d_call | cdr3_aa | cdr3_nt
- | TRBJ1-2 | TRBV19 | - | CASNLRLGGSYGYTF | TGTGCCAGTAACTTAAGGTTGGGGGGGAGCTATGGCTACACCTTC
- | TRBJ2-1 | TRBV10-3 | TRBD1 | CAISESSGTGRNEQFF | TGTGCCATCAGTGAGTCGTCCGGGACAGGGAGAAATGAGCAGTTCTTC
- | TRBJ2-5 | TRBV6-5 | TRBD1 | CASSGQGVETQYF | TGTGCCAGCAGCGGACAGGGGGTTGAGACCCAGTACTTC
- | TRBJ1-2 | TRBV11-2 | - | CASSAKKGSGQDTYGYTF | TGTGCCAGCAGCGCGAAGAAGGGTTCGGGGCAGGATACCTATGGCTACACCTTC
once | TRBJ2-2 | TRBV13 | - | CASSLGLRDSNTGELFF | TGTGCCAGCAGCTTAGGCCTAAGGGACTCCAACACCGGGGAGCTGTTTTTT
few | TRBJ1-2 | TRBV7-9 | - | CASSLEGPGGYTF | TGTGCCAGCAGCTTAGAGGGCCCCGGCGGCTACACCTTC
- | TRBJ1-5 | TRBV21-1 | - | CASSRTVWPQHF | TGTGCCAGCAGCCGGACGGTTTGGCCCCAGCATTTT
- | TRBJ2-1 | TRBV6-5 | - | CASSYSKGYNEQFF | TGTGCCAGCAGTTACTCTAAGGGCTACAATGAGCAGTTCTTC
- | TRBJ2-2 | TRBV4-1 | - | CASSQGNTGELFF | TGCGCCAGCAGCCAAGGGAACACCGGGGAGCTGTTTTTT
- | TRBJ2-1 | TRBV30 | - | CAWSISNEQFF | TGTGCCTGGAGTATAAGCAATGAGCAGTTCTTC
- | TRBJ1-1 | TRBV29-1 | - | CSVAGLMNTEAFF | TGCAGCGTCGCGGGACTTATGAACACTGAAGCTTTCTTT
- | TRBJ2-6 | TRBV6-6 | - | CASSYSRGSGANVLTF | TGTGCCAGCAGTTACTCTAGGGGCTCTGGGGCCAACGTCCTGACTTTC
- | TRBJ1-6 | TRBV5-5 | - | CASSLADVTDVHF | TGTGCCAGCAGCTTGGCAGATGTCACGGATGTCCACTTT